Sequencing of this T cell receptor beta chain was carried out in a study of shared clonotypes between healthy human individuals. Study-wide points: It was expected that sequencing depth would affect clonotype sharing among donors. Tissue TCR repertoires likely differ from these blood-only repertoires.

Of note for this clone: Its specificity is not known.

J gave up 4 bases and V 7 bases, and 7 bases lay outside the gene matches. The CDR3 length is 14 residues. The germline CDR1 and CDR2 sequences are SQVTM and ANQGSEA. Sequencing was performed with immunoSEQ multiplex PCR; in TCRdb, only in-frame clones are kept and a portion is missing. The data contain about 460,000 clones, 77% of them seen just once; the ten biggest clones take up around 12%. Sequencing was carried out using PBMCs. This chain joins TRBV29-1 and TRBJ2-6; the match to TRBD1 covers 7 bases. This TCR came from a woman aged 40 to 49 in good health. Some clones in this sample may be carry-over from other donors' samples. CDR3 residues: CSGDRVCGANVLTF. In DNA, the CDR3 is TGCAGCGGTGACAGGGTGTGCGGGGCCAACGTCCTGACTTTC.